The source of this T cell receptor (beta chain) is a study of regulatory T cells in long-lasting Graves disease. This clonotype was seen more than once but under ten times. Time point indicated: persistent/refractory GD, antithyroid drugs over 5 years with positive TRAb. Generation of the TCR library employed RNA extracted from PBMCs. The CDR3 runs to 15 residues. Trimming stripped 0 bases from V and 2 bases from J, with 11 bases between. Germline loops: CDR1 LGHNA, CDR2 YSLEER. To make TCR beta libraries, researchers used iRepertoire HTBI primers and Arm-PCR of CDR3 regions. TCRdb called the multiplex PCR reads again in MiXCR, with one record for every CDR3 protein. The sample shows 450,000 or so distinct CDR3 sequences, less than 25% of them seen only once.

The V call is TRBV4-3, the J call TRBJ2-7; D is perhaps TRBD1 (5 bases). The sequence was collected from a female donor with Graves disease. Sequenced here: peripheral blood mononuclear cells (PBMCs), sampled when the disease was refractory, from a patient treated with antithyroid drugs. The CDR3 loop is CASSQEWGEAYEQYF. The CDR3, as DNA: TGCGCCAGCAGCCAAGAATGGGGCGAAGCCTACGAGCAGTACTTC.